The entry that follows covers one T cell receptor beta chain sequence. This entry is derived from a study of cytotoxic CD8 clonotypes in ibrutinib-treated CLL. The CDR3 loop spans 14 amino acids. The ends were cut back, 3 bases at V and 4 bases at J, with 12 bases in the middle. Per germline, CDR1 MDHEN and CDR2 SYDVKM. Generated by immunoSEQ multiplex PCR, the TCRdb table keeps only in-frame clones and is missing some. The top ten clones hold around 30% of a sample with around 140,000 clones, 70% to 85% of them seen once. This sequence joins TRBV28 and TRBJ1-2; possibly TRBD1 for D (6 bases). The sample in question was PBMCs, obtained after 12 months of ibrutinib treatment. The receptor comes from a human donor with chronic lymphocytic leukemia. The CDR3 DNA reads TGTGCCAGCAGTTTTCAGGGGCTGGGCTATGGCTACACCTTC. It specifies CASSFQGLGYGYTF.